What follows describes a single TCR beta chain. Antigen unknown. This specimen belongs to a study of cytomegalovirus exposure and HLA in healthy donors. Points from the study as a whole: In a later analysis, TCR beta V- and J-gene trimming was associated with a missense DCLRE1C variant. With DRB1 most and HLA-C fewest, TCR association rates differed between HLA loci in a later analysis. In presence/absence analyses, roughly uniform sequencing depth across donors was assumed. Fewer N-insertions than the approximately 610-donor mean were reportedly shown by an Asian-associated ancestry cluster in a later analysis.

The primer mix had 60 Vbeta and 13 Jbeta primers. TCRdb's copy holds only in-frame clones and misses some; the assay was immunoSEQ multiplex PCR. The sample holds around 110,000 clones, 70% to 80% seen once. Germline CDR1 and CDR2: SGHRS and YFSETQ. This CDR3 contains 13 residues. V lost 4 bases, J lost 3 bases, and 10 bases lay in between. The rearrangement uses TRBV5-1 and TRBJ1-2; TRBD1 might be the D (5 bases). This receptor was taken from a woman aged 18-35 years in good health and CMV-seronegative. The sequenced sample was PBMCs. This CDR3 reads CASSPGGDYGYTF. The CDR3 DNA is TGCGCCAGCAGCCCCGGGGGGGACTATGGCTACACCTTC.